This paragraph reports one T cell receptor beta chain. There is no known antigen for this receptor. The sample holds no much larger clone one base away, and base qualities are not on file. The time point label on this specimen signifies: baseline before first vaccination. Vaccinee samples were obtained from the UK trials COV001 and COV002, which included a single-blind randomized controlled phase 2/3 trial of AZD1222 (ChAdOx1 nCoV-19) in healthy adults. For TCRbeta chain sequencing, PBMC samples from trial participants were taken at day 0 and at day 28 after the second dose. The record originates from a study of T cell responses to AZD1222 COVID-19 vaccine (dated by TCRdb to about 2021). Study-wide context: Because spike-specific TCR depth and breadth did not differ between the two schedules, AZD1222 recipients who got a second dose at roughly 4 weeks were pooled with those who got a second dose at roughly 12 weeks. Trial participants were enrolled into age subgroups of 18-55, 56-69 and 70-plus years, which contained around 150, 28 and 57 TCR-sequenced participants, respectively. TCR sequencing was performed for fewer than 250 trial participants, of whom approximately 200 were given two doses of AZD1222 and around 25 were given two doses of MenACWY control vaccine.

Overall results and qualifications from the work: Participants were mostly white British and included more females than males, and it was suggested by the authors that clonal diversity may have been underestimated. Because no samples from the day 14 peak response were available, repertoires could be characterized only after the peak T cell response. Conclusions about previously exposed vaccinees are limited, since just five or six AZD1222 recipients were seropositive for SARS-CoV-2 at baseline. In the small 56-69-year group, the increase in depth fell short of significance, most likely because of low power. After two AZD1222 doses, spike-specific TCR breadth and depth were significantly higher than at day 0 and than in MenACWY recipients. Reportedly, close to half of the unique spike-specific TCRs recognized epitopes lying outside the regions that are mutated in the B.1.351 and B.1.1.7 variants. Vaccine-associated CD4 TCRs spanned the whole spike protein, with dominant responses in regions 160-218 and 743-854.

V drops 5 bases and J drops 7 bases, leaving 12 bases in between. The germline V gene supplies CDR1 MNHEY and CDR2 SVGEGT. From its cysteine to its phenylalanine, the CDR3 spans 13 amino acids. Left in the record is the CDR3 DNA by itself, 39 bases read in frame from the first base. The CDR3 regions of human TCRbeta chains were analyzed by immunosequencing. The authors' analysis ran thus. Repertoire TCRs were matched against a reference library of SARS-CoV-2-specific TCRs generated with the MIRA antigen-specificity platform. Breadth meant the fraction of unique TCRs that were SARS-CoV-2-associated, whereas depth meant the fraction of total T cells that were SARS-CoV-2-associated. Using the MIRA data, each spike-specific TCR was mapped to the spike region that the TCR reacts to and placed in a CD4 or CD8 class. Log10-transformed breadth and depth values were compared by one-way ANOVA with Sidak's multiple comparisons tests. TCRdb carries this immuneACCESS record with in-frame sequences only. Its versions omit some clonotypes, under half of them owing to an unresolved V gene in the studies checked, with the rest unexplained. V and J calls plus clone size are reproduced from that table; the DNA served to infer D and trimming. In all, the sample holds some 190,000 clones, and roughly 92% of those were seen once. The top ten constitute approximately 1.4% of the sample.

This sequence originates from an adult in good health. The material sequenced was peripheral blood, taken on day 0 of AZD1222 vaccination. The V gene is TRBV6-2 or TRBV6-3 and the J gene is TRBJ2-1, with no confident D gene call. The CDR3 reads as follows: CASSPSARNEQFF. The DNA sequence is as follows: TGTGCCAGCAGTCCCTCGGCAAGGAATGAGCAGTTCTTC.